What follows are 29 T cell receptor beta chains derived from one specimen sequenced in a study of blood T cell repertoires in COVID-19. The data were produced by immunoSEQ multiplex PCR, yet TCRdb's version contains in-frame clones alone and is incomplete. The sample has about 380,000 clones, 88% seen once. Sequenced material: PBMCs or T cells enriched from blood (not recorded which). The receptor set was obtained from a woman between 18 and 29 years old who had recovered from COVID-19.

V and J are TRBV19 and TRBJ1-5; D call uncertain. The CDR3 is made up of 15 amino acids. Germline CDR1 reads LNHDA; CDR2 reads SQIVND (reference sequence). Between the trimmed V and J ends, which lost 6 bases and 0 bases, there was a span of 12 bases. This chain's CDR3 is CASRVTDYSNQPQHF. The CDR3 DNA reads as TGTGCCAGTAGGGTAACAGACTATAGCAATCAGCCCCAGCATTTT.

Comment on this clone: At the DNA level, this CDR3 is encoded by other sequences in the same sample as well. This sequence joins TRBV18 and TRBJ2-5; 10 positions match TRBD2. This CDR3 comprises 17 residues. With 0 bases clipped from V and 3 bases from J, the junction kept 7 bases outside the gene matches. Looked up from germline, CDR1 is KGHSH and CDR2 is LQKENI. The CDR3 DNA is TGTGCCAGCTCACCACCGAGAAGCGGGGGGGCGGAAGAGACCCAGTACTTC. As protein: CASSPPRSGGAEETQYF.

The chain recombines TRBV5-4 with TRBJ2-7; 10 bases are a match to TRBD2. The length of the CDR3 is 16 residues. With 2 bases clipped from V and 2 bases from J, the junction kept 7 bases outside the gene matches. CDR1 and CDR2 from the germline V gene are SGHNT and YYREEE (reference sequence). CDR3 loop: CASSLKAGGSAYEQYF. The DNA of the CDR3 is TGTGCCAGCAGCTTAAAAGCGGGGGGGAGCGCCTACGAGCAGTACTTC.

The rearrangement joins TRBV10-2 to TRBJ1-5, with TRBD1 matching over 9 bases. Germline loops: CDR1 WSHSY, CDR2 SAAADI. The CDR3 totals 15 residues. The trim removed 6 bases at V and 7 bases at J, leaving 10 bases unmatched. The CDR3 is CASRGDRERDQPQHF. CDR3 coding DNA: TGCGCCAGCAGGGGGGACAGGGAACGGGACCAGCCCCAGCATTTT.

This clone was picked up one time. V gene TRBV6-5 combines with J gene TRBJ1-5, with 8 bases lining up with TRBD1. J was trimmed by 7 bases and V by 6 bases; bases with no gene match: 5. The germline V gene has CDR1 MNHEY and CDR2 SVGAGI. The CDR3 covers 13 residues. The CDR3 is CASRQQGGQPQHF. In nucleotides, the CDR3 is TGTGCCAGCAGACAACAGGGGGGGCAGCCCCAGCATTTT.

This chain joins TRBV28 and TRBJ1-1, with D hard to call. The ends were cut back, 10 bases at V and 11 bases at J, with 20 bases in the middle. The V gene's germline CDR1 is MDHEN and CDR2 SYDVKM. This CDR3 is 12 amino acids long. The CDR3 DNA follows: TGTGCCACCACAACTCGGGGTCCGGTTGCTTTCTTT. This gives the protein CATTTRGPVAFF.

V usage is TRBV28 and J usage is TRBJ2-2, with TRBD1 matching over 8 bases. V shed 2 bases and J 0 bases; nucleotides not matched to a gene: 5. The germline CDR1 and CDR2 sequences are MDHEN and SYDVKM. CDR3 length: 17 residues. The chain's CDR3 is CASSLGQGAPNTGELFF. The CDR3 DNA sequence: TGTGCCAGCAGTTTAGGACAGGGCGCACCGAACACCGGGGAGCTGTTTTTT.

The chain combines TRBV3-1 (or the pseudogene TRBV3-2) with TRBJ2-5; D might be TRBD1 (5 bases). V was trimmed by 5 bases and J by 1 base, leaving 5 bases between them. The CDR3 extends over 12 amino acids. Germline V gene sequence: CDR1 LGHDT, CDR2 YNNKEL (reference sequence). This CDR3 reads CASSRGQETQYF. In DNA, the CDR3 is TGTGCCAGCAGCAGGGGCCAAGAGACCCAGTACTTC.

This chain links TRBV11-2 with TRBJ1-1; TRBD1 might be the D (6 bases). The CDR3 has 15 amino acids. The ends were cut back, 4 bases at V and 3 bases at J, with 15 bases in the middle. Germline V gene data show CDR1 as SGHAT and CDR2 as FQNNGV. CDR3 nucleotide sequence: TGTGCCAGCAGCTCGTGGGGACAATGGGACACTGAAGCTTTCTTT. Translation gives CASSSWGQWDTEAFF.

The chain joins TRBV15 to TRBJ1-1; perhaps TRBD1 as D (5 bases). Per the germline V gene, CDR1 is LNHNV and CDR2 is YYDKDF (reference sequence). Deletions cut 0 bases from V and 4 bases from J, with 9 bases between. The CDR3 runs 14 residues. CDR3 nucleotide sequence: TGTGCCACCAGCAGAGACCAGGGTTCCACTGAAGCTTTCTTT. Its protein product is CATSRDQGSTEAFF.

This chain links TRBV5-1 with TRBJ2-1; 15 positions match TRBD2. V shed 4 bases, J shed 6 bases, and the junction held 8 bases outside the gene matches. The germline V gene encodes CDR1 SGHRS and CDR2 YFSETQ. The CDR3 contains 17 residues. The DNA for the CDR3 is TGCGCCAGCAGCCAGGGGACTAGCGGGGGGTTACCCAATGAGCAGTTCTTC. This translates into CASSQGTSGGLPNEQFF. Based on the CDR3 plus reference TRBV5-1 and TRBJ2-1, the full variable domain is KAGVTQTPRYLIKTRGQQVTLSCSPISGHRSVSWYQQTPGQGLQFLFEYFSETQRNKGNFPGRFSGRQFSNSRSEMNVSTLELGDSALYLCASSQGTSGGLPNEQFFGPGTRLTVL.

The chain has TRBV11-1 and TRBJ2-7; a weak D match, TRBD1 (5 bases). With 2 bases removed from V and 1 base from J, the gap between germline ends came to 6 bases. The CDR3 is 13 amino acids. In germline, CDR1 is SGHAT, CDR2 FQDESV (reference sequence). CDR3 amino acids: CASSLQGSYEQYF. In nucleotides, the CDR3 is TGTGCCAGCAGCTTACAGGGTTCCTACGAGCAGTACTTC.

CDR3 region: CASSLSVGLETQYF. The CDR3 coding sequence is TGCGCCAGCAGCTTATCGGTGGGCTTGGAGACCCAGTACTTC. The chain employs TRBV5-1 and TRBJ2-5; D gene unclear. Germline V gene sequence: CDR1 SGHRS, CDR2 YFSETQ. The CDR3 is made up of 14 amino acids. Trimming took off 2 bases at V and 5 bases at J, with 13 bases between the two ends.

This chain connects TRBV18 to TRBJ1-1, with D possibly matching TRBD1 (5 bases). CDR3 length: 14 residues. V was pared by 6 bases and J by 1 base, with 12 bases between. Per the germline V gene, CDR1 is KGHSH and CDR2 is LQKENI. CDR3 nucleotide sequence: TGTGCCAGCTCCTCTACGGGGGGGAACACTGAAGCTTTCTTT. Amino acid sequence: CASSSTGGNTEAFF.

This CDR3 is CASSLGQGARSPLHF. In nucleotides, the CDR3 is TGCGCCAGCAGCTTGGGACAGGGGGCAAGATCACCCCTCCACTTT. The chain is built from TRBV5-1 and TRBJ1-6; 10 nucleotides line up with TRBD1. Germline loops: CDR1 SGHRS, CDR2 YFSETQ. This CDR3 comprises 15 residues. J gave up 10 bases and V 0 bases, and 4 bases lay outside the gene matches.

The gene calls are TRBV2 and TRBJ1-1; D unclear. With 6 bases removed from V and 0 bases from J, the gap between germline ends came to 8 bases. Germline V CDR1 and CDR2: SNHLY, FYNNEI. This CDR3 spans 13 amino acids. CDR3 residues: CASRDYMNTEAFF. In DNA, the CDR3 is TGTGCCAGCAGGGACTACATGAACACTGAAGCTTTCTTT.

To note about this clone: At the DNA level, this CDR3 is encoded by other sequences in the same sample as well. The V and J genes are TRBV9 and TRBJ1-1; no clear D. V was pared by 2 bases and J by 0 bases, with 8 bases between. The CDR3 sequence is 14 residues long. From germline, CDR1 is SGDLS and CDR2 YYNGEE. CDR3 nucleotide sequence: TGTGCCAGCAGCGTTGGAGGGATGAACACTGAAGCTTTCTTT. This encodes CASSVGGMNTEAFF.

This clone has only one observation. This rearrangement joins TRBV7-9 to TRBJ2-1, with 13 bases lining up with TRBD2. This CDR3 comprises 17 residues. CDR1 is SEHNR and CDR2 is FQNEAQ in the germline V gene (reference sequence). With 5 bases clipped from V and 1 base from J, the junction kept 5 bases outside the gene matches. The CDR3: CASSLLAGGPSYNEQFF. Here the CDR3 DNA reads TGTGCCAGCAGCCTACTAGCGGGGGGGCCGTCCTACAATGAGCAGTTCTTC.

V is TRBV10-2 and J is TRBJ2-3, with TRBD2 identical over 9 bases. Germline-derived CDR1 and CDR2 are WSHSY and SAAADI. V shed 3 bases, J shed 14 bases, and the junction held 9 bases outside the gene matches. This CDR3 contains 13 residues. CDR3 DNA sequence: TGCGCCAGCAGTGAATACCTGGGGACTAGCTTGTATTTT. Translated: CASSEYLGTSLYF.

V is TRBV27 and J is TRBJ2-1, with TRBD2 identical over 9 bases. Germline V gene sequence: CDR1 MNHEY, CDR2 SMNVEV (reference sequence). V lost 1 base to trimming and J lost 9 bases; unmatched junction nucleotides: 13. This CDR3 is 17 amino acids long. The CDR3 DNA reads TGTGCCAGCAGTTTATTAAAAAGGGCGGGGGGGCCGCGTGAGCAGTTCTTC. This codes for CASSLLKRAGGPREQFF.

The V call is TRBV6-5, the J call TRBJ1-1; possibly TRBD1 for D (5 bases). Trimming left V 1 base short and J 6 bases short, with 9 bases between. This CDR3 has 13 amino acids. Germline V gives CDR1 MNHEY, CDR2 SVGAGI. CDR3: CASSYFRVSEAFF. The DNA for the CDR3 is TGTGCCAGCAGTTACTTCAGGGTGTCTGAAGCTTTCTTT.

V is TRBV5-1 and J is TRBJ1-6; tentatively, D is TRBD1 (6 bases). V was trimmed by 4 bases and J by 6 bases, leaving 14 bases between them. The CDR3 is 15 residues long. Germline V gene sequence: CDR1 SGHRS, CDR2 YFSETQ. In nucleotides, the CDR3 is TGCGCCAGCAGCACACAGGGCCGAGGTAATTCACCCCTCCACTTT. Protein sequence: CASSTQGRGNSPLHF.

The rearrangement uses TRBV15 and TRBJ2-2, with 7 positions matching TRBD1. The CDR3 length is 15 residues. Germline CDR1 LNHNV, CDR2 YYDKDF (reference sequence). The ends lost 1 base at V and 6 bases at J; junction bases unmatched: 5. The CDR3: CATSRGDRAAGELFF. DNA of the CDR3: TGTGCCACCAGCAGAGGAGACAGGGCGGCCGGGGAGCTGTTTTTT.

The chain has TRBV30 and TRBJ1-1; TRBD1 agrees at 7 bases. Germline trimming cut 2 bases from V and 7 bases from J; bases unmatched to any gene: 4. The CDR3 loop spans 12 amino acids. CDR1 GTSNPN and CDR2 SVGIG come from the germline V gene (reference sequence). For the CDR3, the DNA is TGTGCCTGGAGTACGGCAGGGGGTGAAGCTTTCTTT. Amino acid sequence: CAWSTAGGEAFF.

In this sample, this clone turned up once. J is TRBJ1-2 and V is TRBV5-4; 8 nucleotides line up with TRBD1. This CDR3 spans 15 amino acids. With V trimmed by 5 bases and J by 2 bases, 8 bases remained unmatched. Looked up from germline, CDR1 is SGHNT and CDR2 is YYREEE (reference sequence). DNA of the CDR3: TGTGCCAGCAGGACGACAGGGGTTGGAAACTATGGCTACACCTTC. Its protein is CASRTTGVGNYGYTF.

The chain carries TRBV6-5 and TRBJ1-5, with 7 bases fitting TRBD1. Trimming at V came to 4 bases and at J to 7 bases, leaving 7 bases not matched to a gene. The CDR3 is 14 amino acids. Germline V CDR1 and CDR2: MNHEY, SVGAGI. The CDR3 DNA reads TGTGCCAGCAGTTCAAGACAGGGCTTACAGCCCCAGCATTTT. Its protein product is CASSSRQGLQPQHF.

The chain has TRBV28 and TRBJ1-5, with D possibly TRBD1 on 6 matching bases. Trimming stripped 5 bases from V and 7 bases from J, with 18 bases between. Germline loops: CDR1 MDHEN, CDR2 SYDVKM. The CDR3 has 15 amino acids. The CDR3 here is CASSGRRGPHQPQHF. The CDR3 nucleotides read TGTGCCAGCAGTGGGAGGCGGGGGCCCCACCAGCCCCAGCATTTT.

The rearrangement links TRBV29-1 to TRBJ1-1, with D tentatively TRBD1 (5 bases). The CDR3 has 12 amino acids. Trimming cost V 4 bases and J 9 bases, with 15 bases left between them. Germline V gene lookup returns CDR1 SQVTM and CDR2 ANQGSEA. The CDR3 here is CSVVPQADQAFF. CDR3 coding DNA: TGCAGCGTTGTTCCACAGGCGGATCAAGCTTTCTTT.

The genes are TRBV5-8 and TRBJ1-5, with unresolved D. This CDR3 comprises 15 residues. V lost 1 base and J lost 2, with 10 bases in between. CDR1 SGHTS and CDR2 YDEGEE come from the germline V gene. The CDR3 loop is CASSLQGRGNQPQHF. The CDR3 DNA reads TGTGCCAGCAGCTTGCAAGGGAGAGGCAATCAGCCCCAGCATTTT.